These 19 T cell receptor beta chains originate from one sample sequenced in a study of T cells in Graves' hyperthyroidism and ophthalmopathy. RNA transcripts served as the template for amplifying TCR beta CDR3 regions. RT-PCR in the first round (using the HTBI primer set) targeted the TCR CDR3. TCRdb processed the multiplex PCR reads anew with MiXCR; each CDR3 protein has one entry. This table holds hundreds of thousands of distinct CDR3 sequences, more than 15% found once. The sample was blood. Receptors were obtained from a woman in her forties with Graves' ophthalmopathy.

As for this clonotype: Since a much larger clone is just one base distant, this may be a read error. The chain joins TRBV30 to TRBJ2-7; perhaps TRBD2 as D (6 bases). The CDR3 loop spans 16 amino acids. Germline-derived CDR1 and CDR2 are GTSNPN and SVGIG (reference sequence). The CDR3 protein is CARSRRVSGEAYEQYF. The CDR3 bases are TGTGCCCGGAGTCGACGGGTGTCGGGAGAGGCCTACGAGCAGTACTTC.

This clonotype was seen ten or more times. The V and J genes are TRBV3-1 and TRBJ1-6, with D unclear. CDR3 length: 13 amino acids. Germline CDR1 and CDR2: LGHDT and YNNKEL (reference sequence). With 7 bases removed from V and 6 bases from J, the gap between germline ends came to 10 bases. DNA of the CDR3: TGTGCCAGCATGGAGGCCGCTAATTCACCCCTCCACTTT. This encodes CASMEAANSPLHF.

The table lists this clonotype with a few counts. V is TRBV12-3 or TRBV12-4 and J is TRBJ2-5; TRBD2 agrees at 10 bases. The V segment lost 3 bases and the J segment 3 bases; nucleotides outside the gene matches: 4. There are 15 residues in the CDR3. The CDR3 spells CASSLVSGGKETQYF. The CDR3 DNA sequence: TGTGCCAGCAGTTTGGTTAGCGGGGGGAAAGAGACCCAGTACTTC.

V is TRBV20-1 and J is TRBJ1-5; a weak D match, TRBD1 (5 bases). This CDR3 comprises 13 residues. V lost 4 bases to trimming and J lost 6 bases, with 13 bases between them. CDR1 and CDR2 from the germline V gene are DFQATT and SNEGSKA (reference sequence). CDR3 DNA sequence: TGCAGTGCTACAAACCCTGGGGGTCAGCCCCAGCATTTT. Translating gives CSATNPGGQPQHF.

At least ten counts were recorded for this clonotype. The chain recombines TRBV20-1 with TRBJ1-1, with D unclear. In germline, CDR1 is DFQATT, CDR2 SNEGSKA (reference sequence). The CDR3 is 16 residues long. V lost 0 bases and J 4 bases, leaving 18 bases between the germline ends. The CDR3 loop reads CSARDRGSPSATEAFF. DNA of the CDR3: TGCAGTGCTAGAGATCGCGGCAGCCCCTCGGCCACTGAAGCTTTCTTT.

This clonotype was seen a few times. V and J are TRBV6-1 and TRBJ1-1; no reliable D call. Trimming took off 4 bases at V and 1 base at J, with 7 bases between the two ends. The CDR3 loop spans 13 amino acids. The germline V gene has CDR1 MNHNS and CDR2 SASEGT. The CDR3 DNA reads TGTGCCAGCAGTGGAGTACCGAACACTGAAGCTTTCTTT. The encoded protein is CASSGVPNTEAFF.

The rearrangement joins TRBV7-9 to TRBJ1-4, with D tentatively TRBD1 (5 bases). The V gene lost 2 bases and the J gene lost 4 bases, with 11 bases spanning the gap. The CDR3 is 15 residues long. Germline V lookup: CDR1 SEHNR, CDR2 FQNEAQ (reference sequence). The CDR3 DNA sequence: TGTGCCAGCAGCTTACTGGGGGACGGTAATGAAAAACTGTTTTTT. It specifies CASSLLGDGNEKLFF.

The chain joins TRBV20-1 to TRBJ2-1; TRBD1 agrees at 7 bases. CDR1 and CDR2 from the germline V gene are DFQATT and SNEGSKA (reference sequence). Trimming cost V 0 bases and J 9 bases; bases outside gene matches: 14. The CDR3 length is 16 residues. CDR3 in DNA: TGCAGTGCTAGAGATCGAGACAGGGCATCGATAGGTGAGCAGTTCTTC. Amino acids: CSARDRDRASIGEQFF.

The chain links TRBV11-2 to TRBJ1-2; no reliable D call. Germline-derived CDR1 and CDR2 are SGHAT and FQNNGV. The CDR3 is 15 amino acids. V was trimmed by 4 bases and J by 1 base, leaving 13 bases between them. The CDR3 protein is CASSSARGFNYGYTF. CDR3 coding DNA: TGTGCCAGCAGCTCGGCCCGGGGTTTTAACTATGGCTACACCTTC.

The V call is TRBV7-9, the J call TRBJ1-6; D might be TRBD1 (5 bases). CDR3 length: 12 amino acids. Trimming removed 2 bases at V and 11 bases at J, with 7 bases between. CDR1 is SEHNR, CDR2 FQNEAQ, per germline (reference sequence). CDR3 in DNA: TGTGCCAGCAGCTTATGGGGGACACCCCTCCACTTT. Translated: CASSLWGTPLHF.

This clonotype was picked up many times. The chain has TRBV2 and TRBJ1-1; D gene ambiguous. Deletions cut 3 bases from V and 1 base from J, with 9 bases between. Germline lookup yields CDR1 SNHLY and CDR2 FYNNEI. The CDR3 totals 14 residues. The CDR3 sequence: CASSELSSNTEAFF. The CDR3 DNA is TGTGCCAGCAGTGAGTTGAGCTCGAACACTGAAGCTTTCTTT.

This clonotype was recorded many times. V and J are TRBV5-1 and TRBJ2-3; weak D call: TRBD1 (6 bases). V was trimmed by 3 bases and J by 4 bases, leaving 15 bases between them. The CDR3 totals 15 residues. Per the germline V gene, CDR1 is SGHRS and CDR2 is YFSETQ. The chain's CDR3 is CASSSRGGGPDTQYF. In DNA, the CDR3 is TGCGCCAGCAGCTCCAGGGGTGGAGGCCCAGATACGCAGTATTTT.

Ten or more counts support this clonotype. The chain is built from TRBV3-1 and TRBJ1-1; tentatively, D is TRBD1 (5 bases). CDR3 length equals 11 residues. V lost 1 base and J lost 11, with 8 bases in between. Germline V CDR1 and CDR2: LGHDT, YNNKEL (reference sequence). This chain's CDR3 is CASSQGQKAFF. In DNA form, the CDR3 reads TGTGCCAGCAGCCAAGGACAGAAGGCTTTCTTT.

This clonotype was seen many times. The V call is TRBV12-3 or TRBV12-4, the J call TRBJ2-7; 7 bases fit TRBD2. This CDR3 has 16 residues. Unmatched junction bases numbered 15, after V lost 5 bases and J lost 5 bases. CDR3 coding DNA: TGTGCCAGCAGTCAAACCCCGGGGGGAGTGTTCCACGAGCAGTACTTC. It codes for CASSQTPGGVFHEQYF.

In its sample, this clonotype was seen many times. The gene calls are TRBV12-3 or TRBV12-4 and TRBJ1-5; 9 bases line up with TRBD1. V trimming: 6 bases; J trimming: 5 bases; junction bases outside the gene matches: 8. CDR3 length: 15 amino acids. CDR3 coding DNA: TGTGCCAGCAGGCCCGGACAGGGGATGGATCAGCCCCAGCATTTT. Amino acid sequence: CASRPGQGMDQPQHF.

This chain uses TRBV4-2 with TRBJ2-6; D gene unclear. With 0 bases removed from V and 0 bases from J, the gap between germline ends came to 6 bases. Germline values: CDR1 LGHNA, CDR2 YNFKEQ. The CDR3 covers 16 residues. The CDR3 spells CASSQDGDSGANVLTF. The CDR3 coding sequence is TGTGCCAGCAGCCAAGACGGTGACTCTGGGGCCAACGTCCTGACTTTC.

Only a few counts were recorded for this clonotype. J is TRBJ1-5 and V is TRBV20-1; D is perhaps TRBD1 (6 bases). Trimming stripped 5 bases from V and 5 bases from J, with 16 bases between. The CDR3 is 14 amino acids. Germline lookup yields CDR1 DFQATT and CDR2 SNEGSKA (reference sequence). CDR3 loop: CSAPPTGSDQPQHF. Here the CDR3 DNA reads TGCAGTGCTCCTCCTACAGGGAGCGATCAGCCCCAGCATTTT.

The table lists this clonotype with a few counts. Germline and junction disagree at one end, which may indicate a read error. The V gene is TRBV7-7, the J gene TRBJ2-5, with unresolved D. The CDR3 has 13 residues. Germline V gene sequence: CDR1 SSHAT, CDR2 FNYEAQ (reference sequence). In DNA form, the CDR3 reads TGTGCTAGCAGCCCCATCTTCGGAGAGACCCAGTACTTC. Amino acid sequence: CASSPIFGETQYF.

Only a few counts were recorded for this clonotype. The chain is built from TRBV20-1 and TRBJ2-7, with 12 nucleotides matching TRBD2. Unmatched junction bases numbered 18, after V lost 5 bases and J lost 4 bases. Germline CDR1 reads DFQATT; CDR2 reads SNEGSKA (reference sequence). The CDR3 runs 18 residues. The CDR3 here is CSADPLTSGSSSAYEQYF. In nucleotides, the CDR3 is TGCAGTGCTGACCCATTGACTAGCGGGAGTAGCAGCGCTTACGAGCAGTACTTC.